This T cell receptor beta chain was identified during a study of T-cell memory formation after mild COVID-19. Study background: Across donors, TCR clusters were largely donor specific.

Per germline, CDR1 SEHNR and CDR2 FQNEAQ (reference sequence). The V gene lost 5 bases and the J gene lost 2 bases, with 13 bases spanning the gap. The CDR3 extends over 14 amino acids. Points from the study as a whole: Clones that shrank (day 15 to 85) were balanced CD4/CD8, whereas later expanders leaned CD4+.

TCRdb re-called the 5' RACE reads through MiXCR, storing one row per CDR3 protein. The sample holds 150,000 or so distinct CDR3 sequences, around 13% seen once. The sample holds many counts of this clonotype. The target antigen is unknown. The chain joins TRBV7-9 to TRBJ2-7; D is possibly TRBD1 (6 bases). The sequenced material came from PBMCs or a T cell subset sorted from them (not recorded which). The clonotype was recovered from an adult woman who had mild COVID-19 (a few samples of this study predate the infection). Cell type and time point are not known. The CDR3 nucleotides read TGTGCCAGCAGCACCCCGGGACAACCCTACGAGCAGTACTTC. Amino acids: CASSTPGQPYEQYF.